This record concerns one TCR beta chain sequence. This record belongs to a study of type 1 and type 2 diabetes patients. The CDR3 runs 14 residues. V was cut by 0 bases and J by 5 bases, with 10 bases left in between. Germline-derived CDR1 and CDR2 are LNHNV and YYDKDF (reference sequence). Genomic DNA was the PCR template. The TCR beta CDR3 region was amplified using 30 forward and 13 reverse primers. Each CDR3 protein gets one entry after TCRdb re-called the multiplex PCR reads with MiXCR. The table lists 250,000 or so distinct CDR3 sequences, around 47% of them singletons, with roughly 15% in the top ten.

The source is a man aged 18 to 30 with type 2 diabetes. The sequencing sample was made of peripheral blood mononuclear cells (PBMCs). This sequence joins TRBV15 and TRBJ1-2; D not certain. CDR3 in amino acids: CATSREHPSYGYTF. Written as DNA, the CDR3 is TGTGCCACCAGCAGAGAACACCCCTCTTATGGCTACACCTTC.